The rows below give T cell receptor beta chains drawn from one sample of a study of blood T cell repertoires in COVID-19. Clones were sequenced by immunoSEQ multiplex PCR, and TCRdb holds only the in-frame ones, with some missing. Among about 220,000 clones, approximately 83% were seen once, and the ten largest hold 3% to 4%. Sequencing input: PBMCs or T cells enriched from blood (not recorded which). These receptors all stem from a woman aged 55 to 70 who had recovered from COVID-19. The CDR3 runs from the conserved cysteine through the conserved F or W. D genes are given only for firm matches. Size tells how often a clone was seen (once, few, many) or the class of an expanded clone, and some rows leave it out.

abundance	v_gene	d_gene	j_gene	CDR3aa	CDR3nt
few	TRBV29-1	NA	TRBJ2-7	CSILNSYEQYF	TGCAGCATTCTTAACTCCTACGAGCAGTACTTC
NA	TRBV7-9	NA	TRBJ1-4	CASSLGGLEEKLFF	TGTGCCAGCAGCTTAGGGGGGCTGGAGGAAAAACTGTTTTTT
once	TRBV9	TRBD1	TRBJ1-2	CASSGSGGNYGYTF	TGTGCCAGCAGCGGGTCAGGGGGCAACTATGGCTACACCTTC
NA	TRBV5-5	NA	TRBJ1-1	CASSSGWFVNTEAFF	TGTGCCAGCAGCAGCGGTTGGTTCGTGAACACTGAAGCTTTCTTT
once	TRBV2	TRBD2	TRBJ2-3	CASLREGRTDTQYF	TGTGCCAGCCTGCGGGAGGGCCGCACAGATACGCAGTATTTT
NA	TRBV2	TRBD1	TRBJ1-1	CASRLGTGVSGTEAFF	TGTGCCAGCAGGCTAGGGACAGGGGTAAGTGGCACTGAAGCTTTCTTT
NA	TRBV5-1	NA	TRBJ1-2	CASSESGERVYGYTF	TGCGCCAGCAGCGAGTCTGGGGAGCGAGTCTATGGCTACACCTTC
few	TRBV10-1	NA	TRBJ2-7	CATGSSYEQYF	TGCGCCACCGGGTCCTCCTACGAGCAGTACTTC
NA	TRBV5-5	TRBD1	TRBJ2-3	CASSLDRGYTDTQYF	TGTGCCAGCAGCTTGGACAGGGGATACACAGATACGCAGTATTTT
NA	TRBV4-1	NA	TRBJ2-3	CASSQEEGGTDTQYF	TGCGCCAGCAGCCAAGAGGAGGGTGGAACAGATACGCAGTATTTT
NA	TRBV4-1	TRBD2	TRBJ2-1	CASSGTSGGKRADEQFF	TGCGCCAGCAGCGGGACTAGCGGGGGTAAACGGGCCGATGAGCAGTTCTTC
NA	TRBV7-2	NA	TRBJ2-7	CASSGSASLYEQYF	TGTGCCAGCAGCGGCAGCGCATCCCTCTACGAGCAGTACTTC
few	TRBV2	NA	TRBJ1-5	CASSETGPQHF	TGTGCCAGCAGTGAAACGGGGCCCCAGCATTTT
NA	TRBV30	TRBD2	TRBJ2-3	CAWSVGLAGGGDTQYF	TGTGCCTGGAGTGTGGGACTAGCGGGAGGGGGAGATACGCAGTATTTT
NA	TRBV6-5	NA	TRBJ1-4	CAIGATSREKLFF	TGTGCCATTGGAGCTACCAGCCGCGAAAAACTGTTTTTT
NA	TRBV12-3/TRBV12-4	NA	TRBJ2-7	CASSLAQIHEQYF	TGTGCCAGCAGTTTGGCACAGATCCACGAGCAGTACTTC
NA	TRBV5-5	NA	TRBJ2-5	CASSLTVQETQYF	TGTGCCAGCAGCTTGACGGTCCAAGAGACCCAGTACTTC
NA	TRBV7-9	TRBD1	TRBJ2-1	CASRGTGYNEQFF	TGTGCCAGCAGGGGGACAGGGTACAATGAGCAGTTCTTC
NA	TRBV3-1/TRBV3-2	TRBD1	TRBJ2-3	CASSSRDRGRRDTQYF	TGTGCCAGCAGCTCCCGGGACAGGGGGCGTAGAGATACGCAGTATTTT
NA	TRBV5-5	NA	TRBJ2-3	CASSGTVSSSTDTQYF	TGTGCCAGCAGCGGAACAGTGAGTTCTAGCACAGATACGCAGTATTTT
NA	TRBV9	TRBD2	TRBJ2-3	CASSVEGRGGGTDTQYF	TGTGCCAGCAGCGTAGAGGGCCGGGGGGGAGGCACAGATACGCAGTATTTT
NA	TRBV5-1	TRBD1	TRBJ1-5	CASSLEGAGSNQPQHF	TGCGCCAGCAGCTTGGAGGGGGCGGGTAGCAATCAGCCCCAGCATTTT
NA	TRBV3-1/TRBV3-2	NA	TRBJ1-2	CASSRGRGYTF	TGTGCCAGCAGCCGTGGGAGAGGCTACACCTTC
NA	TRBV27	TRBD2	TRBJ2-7	CASSLAGGYEQYF	TGTGCCAGCAGTTTAGCGGGGGGCTACGAGCAGTACTTC
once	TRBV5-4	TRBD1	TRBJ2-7	CASSFPTGGDYEQYF	TGTGCCAGCAGCTTCCCGACAGGGGGGGACTACGAGCAGTACTTC
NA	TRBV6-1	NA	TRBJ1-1	CASSEAFGLGVMNTEAFF	TGTGCCAGCAGTGAAGCGTTTGGGTTAGGGGTTATGAACACTGAAGCTTTCTTT
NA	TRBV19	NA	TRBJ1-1	CASSSRGEDTEAFF	TGTGCCAGTAGTTCTCGGGGGGAGGACACTGAAGCTTTCTTT
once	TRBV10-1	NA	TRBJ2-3	CASSDPSTDTQYF	TGCGCCAGCAGTGACCCTAGCACAGATACGCAGTATTTT
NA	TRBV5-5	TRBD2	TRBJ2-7	CASSFPAGGREQYF	TGTGCCAGCAGCTTCCCGGCGGGAGGCCGCGAGCAGTACTTC
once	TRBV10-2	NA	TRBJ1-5	CASSGKRDQPQHF	TGCGCCAGCAGTGGTAAGAGGGATCAGCCCCAGCATTTT
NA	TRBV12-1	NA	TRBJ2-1	CASVSGLAGVNEQFF	TGTGCCAGTGTTTCGGGGCTAGCGGGAGTTAATGAGCAGTTCTTC
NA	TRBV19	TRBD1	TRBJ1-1	CASSLAGQGVEAFF	TGTGCCAGTAGTCTGGCGGGACAGGGGGTGGAAGCTTTCTTT
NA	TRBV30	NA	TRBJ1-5	CAWRVESNQPQHF	TGTGCCTGGAGAGTGGAGAGCAATCAGCCCCAGCATTTT
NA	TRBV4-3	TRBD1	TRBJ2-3	CASSQRDRGADTQYF	TGCGCCAGCAGCCAACGGGACAGGGGCGCAGATACGCAGTATTTT
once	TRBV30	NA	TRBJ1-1	CAWNRGMNTEAFF	TGTGCCTGGAATCGGGGGATGAACACTGAAGCTTTCTTT
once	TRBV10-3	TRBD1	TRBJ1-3	CATVQGAGNTIYF	TGTGCCACCGTACAGGGGGCCGGAAACACCATATATTTT
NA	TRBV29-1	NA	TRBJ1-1	CSVRGNTEAFF	TGCAGCGTCAGAGGTAACACTGAAGCTTTCTTT
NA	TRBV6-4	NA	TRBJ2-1	CASSEQGQKNNEQFF	TGTGCCAGCAGTGAACAGGGCCAAAAAAACAATGAGCAGTTCTTC
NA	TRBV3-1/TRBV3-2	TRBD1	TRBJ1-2	CASSSGTAFNYGYTF	TGTGCCAGCAGTTCCGGGACAGCTTTTAACTATGGCTACACCTTC
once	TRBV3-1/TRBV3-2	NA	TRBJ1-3	CASSQSGLSGNTIYF	TGTGCCAGCAGCCAATCAGGACTCTCTGGAAACACCATATATTTT
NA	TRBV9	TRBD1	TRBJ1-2	CASSVLPGGATNYGYTF	TGTGCCAGCAGCGTCTTGCCAGGGGGCGCGACTAACTATGGCTACACCTTC
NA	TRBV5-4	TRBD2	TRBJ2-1	CASSLGGTSASYNEQFF	TGTGCCAGCAGCTTGGGGGGGACTAGCGCTTCCTACAATGAGCAGTTCTTC
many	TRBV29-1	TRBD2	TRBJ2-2	CSVEGTSTGELFF	TGCAGCGTTGAGGGGACTAGCACCGGGGAGCTGTTTTTT
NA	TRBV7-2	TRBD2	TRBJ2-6	CASHRRGGAGANVLTF	TGTGCCAGCCACCGGCGGGGGGGGGCTGGGGCCAACGTCCTGACTTTC
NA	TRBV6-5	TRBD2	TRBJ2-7	CASTRLAGGGYEQYF	TGTGCCAGCACCCGACTAGCGGGGGGCGGCTACGAGCAGTACTTC
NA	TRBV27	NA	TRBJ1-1	CASNSDFSLNTEAFF	TGTGCCAGCAATTCAGACTTCTCGCTCAACACTGAAGCTTTCTTT
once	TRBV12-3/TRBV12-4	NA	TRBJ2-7	CASSSTGPTSQYF	TGTGCCAGCAGTTCGACAGGACCTACGTCCCAGTACTTC
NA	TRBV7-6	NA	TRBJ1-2	CASSLVGQGGGYTF	TGTGCCAGCAGCTTAGTCGGCCAGGGAGGTGGCTACACCTTC
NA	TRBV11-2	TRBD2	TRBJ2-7	CASSWIAGGPFSYEQYF	TGTGCCAGCAGCTGGATAGCGGGAGGCCCGTTTTCCTACGAGCAGTACTTC
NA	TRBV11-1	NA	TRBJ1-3	CASSLQSHSGNTIYF	TGTGCCAGCAGCCTACAGTCACACTCTGGAAACACCATATATTTT
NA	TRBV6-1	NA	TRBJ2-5	CASSEHRGETQYF	TGTGCCAGCAGTGAACACAGAGGGGAGACCCAGTACTTC
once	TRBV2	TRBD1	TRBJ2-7	CASGGQTYEQYF	TGTGCCAGCGGGGGACAGACCTACGAGCAGTACTTC
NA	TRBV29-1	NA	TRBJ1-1	CSVIGLTEAFF	TGCAGCGTTATCGGACTCACTGAAGCTTTCTTT